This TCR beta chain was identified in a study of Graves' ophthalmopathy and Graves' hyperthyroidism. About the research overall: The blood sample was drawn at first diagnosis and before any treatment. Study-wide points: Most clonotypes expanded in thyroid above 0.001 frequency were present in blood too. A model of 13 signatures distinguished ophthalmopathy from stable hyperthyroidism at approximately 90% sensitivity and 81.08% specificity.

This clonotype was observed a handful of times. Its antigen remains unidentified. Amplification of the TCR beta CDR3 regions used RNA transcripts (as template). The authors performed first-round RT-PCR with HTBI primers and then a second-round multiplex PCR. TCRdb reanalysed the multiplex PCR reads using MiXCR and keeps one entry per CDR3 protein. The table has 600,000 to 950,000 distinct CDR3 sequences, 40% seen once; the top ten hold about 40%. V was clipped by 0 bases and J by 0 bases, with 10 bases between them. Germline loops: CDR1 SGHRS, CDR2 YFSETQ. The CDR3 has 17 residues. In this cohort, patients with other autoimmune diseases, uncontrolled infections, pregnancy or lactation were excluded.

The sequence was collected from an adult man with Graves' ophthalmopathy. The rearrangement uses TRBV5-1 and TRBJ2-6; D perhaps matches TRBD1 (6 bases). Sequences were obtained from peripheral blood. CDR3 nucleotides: TGCGCCAGCAGCTTGGCCAGGGGAGACTCTGGGGCCAACGTCCTGACTTTC. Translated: CASSLARGDSGANVLTF.